One T cell receptor beta chain is described in this entry. The antigen is undetermined. The CDR3 totals 14 residues. Trimming removed 2 bases at V and 4 bases at J, with 11 bases between. Germline CDR1 reads SEHNR; CDR2 reads FQNEAQ (reference sequence). This specimen comes from a study of cytomegalovirus exposure and HLA in healthy donors. Study observations and caveats: Later on, a genetic analysis was performed. It linked a missense variant in DCLRE1C with V- and J-gene trimming of TCR beta. Sequencing likely caused a cluster of highly shared sequence variants.

The PCR made use of 60 Vbeta and 13 Jbeta primers. The data were produced by immunoSEQ multiplex PCR, yet TCRdb's version contains in-frame clones alone and is incomplete. The table lists fewer than 250,000 clones, about 85% of them singletons, with approximately 0.36% in the top ten. Donors were ostensibly healthy at sampling, although undocumented immune exposures were probable. The rearrangement uses TRBV7-9 and TRBJ1-2; D not certain. The specimen was PBMCs. The clonotype was recovered from a male donor in good health and CMV-seropositive. CDR3 DNA: TGTGCCAGCAGCTTACCTTTCACCAGCTATGGCTACACCTTC. It codes for CASSLPFTSYGYTF.